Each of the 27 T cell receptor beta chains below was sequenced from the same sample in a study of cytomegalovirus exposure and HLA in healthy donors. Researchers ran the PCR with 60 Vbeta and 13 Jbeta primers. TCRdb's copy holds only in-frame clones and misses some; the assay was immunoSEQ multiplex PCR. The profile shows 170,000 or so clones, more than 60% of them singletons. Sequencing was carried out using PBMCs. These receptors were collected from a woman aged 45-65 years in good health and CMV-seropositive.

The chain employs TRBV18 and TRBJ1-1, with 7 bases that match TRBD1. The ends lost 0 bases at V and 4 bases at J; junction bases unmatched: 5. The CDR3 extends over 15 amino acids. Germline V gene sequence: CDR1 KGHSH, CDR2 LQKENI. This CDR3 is CASSPPNRGGTEAFF. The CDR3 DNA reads TGTGCCAGCTCACCACCAAACAGGGGTGGCACTGAAGCTTTCTTT.

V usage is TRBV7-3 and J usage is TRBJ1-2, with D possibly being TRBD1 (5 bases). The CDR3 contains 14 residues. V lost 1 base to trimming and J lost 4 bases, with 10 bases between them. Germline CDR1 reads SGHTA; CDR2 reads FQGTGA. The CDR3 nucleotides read TGTGCCAGCAGCTTAATGGCGGGGGGCTATGGCTACACCTTC. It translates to CASSLMAGGYGYTF.

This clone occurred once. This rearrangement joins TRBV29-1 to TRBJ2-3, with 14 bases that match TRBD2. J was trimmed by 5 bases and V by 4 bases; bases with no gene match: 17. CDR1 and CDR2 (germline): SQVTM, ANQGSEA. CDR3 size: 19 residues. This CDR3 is CSVVRRNSGTSGSGDTQYF. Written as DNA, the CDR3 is TGCAGCGTTGTGAGGAGAAACTCTGGGACTAGCGGGAGCGGAGATACGCAGTATTTT.

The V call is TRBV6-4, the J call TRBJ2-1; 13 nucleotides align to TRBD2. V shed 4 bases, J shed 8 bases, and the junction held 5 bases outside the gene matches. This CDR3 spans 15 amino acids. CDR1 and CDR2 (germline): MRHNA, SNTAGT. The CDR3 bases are TGTGCCAGCAGTGGACTAGCGGGGGGAGGCGATGAGCAGTTCTTC. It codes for CASSGLAGGGDEQFF.

The CDR3 DNA reads as TGCGCCAGCAGCTTCCGGGACAGCCAAGAGACCCAGTACTTC. Translating it yields CASSFRDSQETQYF. This chain links TRBV5-1 with TRBJ2-5; TRBD1 matches 7 bases. The CDR3 has 14 amino acids. V shed 2 bases and J 1 base; nucleotides not matched to a gene: 2. In germline, CDR1 is SGHRS, CDR2 YFSETQ. The full variable domain, rest sourced from reference TRBV5-1 and TRBJ2-5, is KAGVTQTPRYLIKTRGQQVTLSCSPISGHRSVSWYQQTPGQGLQFLFEYFSETQRNKGNFPGRFSGRQFSNSRSEMNVSTLELGDSALYLCASSFRDSQETQYFGPGTRLLVL.

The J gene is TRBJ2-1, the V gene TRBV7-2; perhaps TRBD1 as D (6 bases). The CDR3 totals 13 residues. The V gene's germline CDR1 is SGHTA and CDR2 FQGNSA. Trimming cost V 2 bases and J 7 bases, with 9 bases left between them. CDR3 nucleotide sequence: TGTGCCAGCAGCTTATTAGGGGGAAATGAGCAGTTCTTC. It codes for CASSLLGGNEQFF.

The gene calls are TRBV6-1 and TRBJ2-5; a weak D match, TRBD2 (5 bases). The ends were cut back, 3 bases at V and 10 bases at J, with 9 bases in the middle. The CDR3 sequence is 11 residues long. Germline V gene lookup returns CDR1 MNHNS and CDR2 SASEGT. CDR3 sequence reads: CASSDGGYQYF. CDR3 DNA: TGTGCCAGCAGTGACGGAGGCTACCAGTACTTC.

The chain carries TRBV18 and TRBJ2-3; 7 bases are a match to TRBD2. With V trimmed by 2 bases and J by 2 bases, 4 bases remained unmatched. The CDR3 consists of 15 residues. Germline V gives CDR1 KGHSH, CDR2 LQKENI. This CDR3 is CASSPNGGNTDTQYF. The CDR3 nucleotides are TGTGCCAGCTCACCAAACGGGGGGAACACAGATACGCAGTATTTT.

The CDR3 region is CASSFRGAANEKLFF. CDR3 nucleotide sequence: TGTGCCAGCAGTTTCAGGGGGGCTGCTAATGAAAAACTGTTTTTT. The chain carries TRBV28 and TRBJ1-4; 7 bases fit TRBD1. With 3 bases clipped from V and 3 bases from J, the junction kept 4 bases outside the gene matches. The length of the CDR3 is 15 residues. CDR1 and CDR2 from the germline V gene are MDHEN and SYDVKM.

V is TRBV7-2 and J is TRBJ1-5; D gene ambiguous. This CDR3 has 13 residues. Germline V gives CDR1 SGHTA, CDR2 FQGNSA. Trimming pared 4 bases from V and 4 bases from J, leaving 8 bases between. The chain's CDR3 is CASSSGLNQPQHF. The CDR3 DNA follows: TGTGCCAGCAGCTCGGGTCTTAATCAGCCCCAGCATTTT.

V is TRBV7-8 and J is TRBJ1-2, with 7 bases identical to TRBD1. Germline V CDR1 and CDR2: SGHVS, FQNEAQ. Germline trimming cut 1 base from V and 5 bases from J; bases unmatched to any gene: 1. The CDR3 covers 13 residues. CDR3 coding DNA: TGTGCCAGCAGCTTAGGACAGGGATATGGCTACACCTTC. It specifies CASSLGQGYGYTF.

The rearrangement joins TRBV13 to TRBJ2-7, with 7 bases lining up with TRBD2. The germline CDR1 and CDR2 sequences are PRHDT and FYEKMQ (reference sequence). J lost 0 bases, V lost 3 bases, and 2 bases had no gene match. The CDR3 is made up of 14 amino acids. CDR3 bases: TGTGCCAGCAGCTTCGGGGGGTCCTCCTACGAGCAGTACTTC. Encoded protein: CASSFGGSSYEQYF.

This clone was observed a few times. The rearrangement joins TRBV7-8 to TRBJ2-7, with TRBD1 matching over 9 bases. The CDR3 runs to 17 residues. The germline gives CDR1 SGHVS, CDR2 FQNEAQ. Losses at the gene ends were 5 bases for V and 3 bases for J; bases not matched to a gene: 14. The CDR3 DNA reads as TGTGCCAGCAGCCCCGCGGACCGGGACAGGGCCCGCTACGAGCAGTACTTC. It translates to CASSPADRDRARYEQYF.

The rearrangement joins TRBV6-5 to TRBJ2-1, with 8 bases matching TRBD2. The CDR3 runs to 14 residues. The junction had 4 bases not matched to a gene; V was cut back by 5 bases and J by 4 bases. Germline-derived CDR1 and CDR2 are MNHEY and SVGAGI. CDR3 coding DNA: TGTGCCAGCAGTAGCGCGGGGGGTTACAATGAGCAGTTCTTC. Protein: CASSSAGGYNEQFF.

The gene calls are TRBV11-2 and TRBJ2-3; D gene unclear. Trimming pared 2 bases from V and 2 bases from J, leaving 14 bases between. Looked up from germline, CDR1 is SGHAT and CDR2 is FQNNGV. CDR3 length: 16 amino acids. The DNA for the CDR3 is TGTGCCAGCAGCTTAAGACCTGGGCTACTCACAGATACGCAGTATTTT. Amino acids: CASSLRPGLLTDTQYF.

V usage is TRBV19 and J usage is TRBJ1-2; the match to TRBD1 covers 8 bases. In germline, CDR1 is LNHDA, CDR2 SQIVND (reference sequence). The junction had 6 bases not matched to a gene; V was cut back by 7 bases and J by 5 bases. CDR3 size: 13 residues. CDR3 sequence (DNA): TGTGCCAGTAAACCACAGGGGGGGTATGGCTACACCTTC. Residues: CASKPQGGYGYTF.

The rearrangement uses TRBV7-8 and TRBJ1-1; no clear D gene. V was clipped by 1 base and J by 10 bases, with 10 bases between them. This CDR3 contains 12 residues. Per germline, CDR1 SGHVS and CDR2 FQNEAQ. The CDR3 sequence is CASSLDRGAAFF. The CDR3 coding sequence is TGTGCCAGCAGCTTAGACCGGGGAGCAGCTTTCTTT.

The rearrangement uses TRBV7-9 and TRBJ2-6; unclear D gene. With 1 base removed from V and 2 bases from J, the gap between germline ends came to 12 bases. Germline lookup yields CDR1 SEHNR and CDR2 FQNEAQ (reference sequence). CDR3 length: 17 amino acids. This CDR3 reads CASSLDSWAAGANVLTF. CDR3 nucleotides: TGTGCCAGCAGCTTAGACTCGTGGGCAGCTGGGGCCAACGTCCTGACTTTC.

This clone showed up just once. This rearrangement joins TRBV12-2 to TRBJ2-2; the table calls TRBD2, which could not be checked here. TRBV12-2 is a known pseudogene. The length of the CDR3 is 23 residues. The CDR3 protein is CASRLGGDPRWLAGVLNTGELFF. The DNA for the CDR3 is TGTGCAAGTCGCTTAGGGGGAGATCCGAGGTGGCTAGCGGGGGTCCTGAACACCGGGGAGCTGTTTTTT.

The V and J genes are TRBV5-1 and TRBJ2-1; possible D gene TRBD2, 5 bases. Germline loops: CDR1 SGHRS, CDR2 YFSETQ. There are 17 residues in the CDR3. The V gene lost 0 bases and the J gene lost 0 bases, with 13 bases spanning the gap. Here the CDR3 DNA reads TGCGCCAGCAGCTTGGCGGCTAGCACGAGCTCCTACAATGAGCAGTTCTTC. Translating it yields CASSLAASTSSYNEQFF. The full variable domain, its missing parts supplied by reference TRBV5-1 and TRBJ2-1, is KAGVTQTPRYLIKTRGQQVTLSCSPISGHRSVSWYQQTPGQGLQFLFEYFSETQRNKGNFPGRFSGRQFSNSRSEMNVSTLELGDSALYLCASSLAASTSSYNEQFFGPGTRLTVL.

The CDR3 loop reads CASSLVSGGNYNEQFF. The CDR3 DNA reads as TGTGCCAGCAGCTTAGTCAGCGGGGGAAACTACAATGAGCAGTTCTTC. The chain joins TRBV7-2 to TRBJ2-1; 8 bases are shared with TRBD2. Losses at the gene ends were 1 base for V and 3 bases for J; bases not matched to a gene: 5. The CDR3 has 16 residues. Looked up from germline, CDR1 is SGHTA and CDR2 is FQGNSA.

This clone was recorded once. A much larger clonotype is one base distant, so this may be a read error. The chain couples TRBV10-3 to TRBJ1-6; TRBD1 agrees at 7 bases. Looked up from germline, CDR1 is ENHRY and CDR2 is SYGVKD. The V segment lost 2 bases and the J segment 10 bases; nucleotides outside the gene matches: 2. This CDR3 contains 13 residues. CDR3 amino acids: CAISEDRESPLHF. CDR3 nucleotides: TGTGCCATCAGTGAGGACAGGGAGTCACCCCTCCACTTT.

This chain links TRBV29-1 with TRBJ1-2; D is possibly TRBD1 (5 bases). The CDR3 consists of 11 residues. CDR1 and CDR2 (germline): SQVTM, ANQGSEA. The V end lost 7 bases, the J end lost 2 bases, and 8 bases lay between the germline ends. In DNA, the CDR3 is TGCAGCGCGACAGAGAACTATGGCTACACCTTC. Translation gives CSATENYGYTF.

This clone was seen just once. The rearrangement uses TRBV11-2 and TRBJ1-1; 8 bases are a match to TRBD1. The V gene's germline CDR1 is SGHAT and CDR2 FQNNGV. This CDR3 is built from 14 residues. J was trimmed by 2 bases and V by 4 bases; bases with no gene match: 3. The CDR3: CASSSTGANTEAFF. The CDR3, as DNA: TGTGCCAGCAGCTCGACAGGGGCCAACACTGAAGCTTTCTTT.

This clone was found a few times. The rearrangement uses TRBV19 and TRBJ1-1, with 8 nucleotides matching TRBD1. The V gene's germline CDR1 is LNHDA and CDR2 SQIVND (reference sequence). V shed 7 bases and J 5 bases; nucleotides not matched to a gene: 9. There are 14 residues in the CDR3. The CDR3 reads CASTREDRATEAFF. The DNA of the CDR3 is TGTGCCAGTACGCGCGAGGACAGGGCGACTGAAGCTTTCTTT.

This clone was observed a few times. CDR3 sequence (DNA): TGTGCCAGTAGTGAGGGGGGGTGGTCCTACGAGCAGTACTTC. The encoded protein is CASSEGGWSYEQYF. The chain couples TRBV19 to TRBJ2-7, with D perhaps TRBD2 (7 bases). V was trimmed by 5 bases and J by 1 base, leaving 12 bases between them. The CDR3 consists of 14 residues. CDR1 is LNHDA and CDR2 is SQIVND in the germline V gene (reference sequence).

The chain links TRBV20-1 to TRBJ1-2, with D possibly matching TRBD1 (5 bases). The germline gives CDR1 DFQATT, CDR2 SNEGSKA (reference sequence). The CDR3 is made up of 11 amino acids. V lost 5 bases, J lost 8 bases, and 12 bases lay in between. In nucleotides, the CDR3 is TGCAGTGCTCGCCTCAGGGAAGGCTACACCTTC. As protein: CSARLREGYTF.